This TCR beta chain was retrieved from a study of T cell responses to AZD1222 COVID-19 vaccine. Study overall: Second doses were pooled across both intervals (about 4 or about 12 weeks). Broader study findings: At baseline, just 6 or 7 AZD1222 recipients tested seropositive. Spike was spanned by vaccine-associated CD4 TCRs, with dominance at 160-218 and 743-854.

Concerning this clone: The antigen is undetermined.

The germline V and J ends were trimmed by 4 bases and 5 bases, with 17 bases remaining between them. Germline CDR1 is MNHEY and CDR2 is SMNVEV (reference sequence). CDR3 length: 15 residues. The repertoire was sequenced with immunoSEQ multiplex PCR; TCRdb's copy has only in-frame clones and lacks some. In the table there are around 180,000 clones, almost 95% of which are singletons. The V call is TRBV27, the J call TRBJ1-1, with D hard to call. The sample in question was peripheral blood, obtained on day 0 of AZD1222 vaccination. The clonotype comes from an adult in good health. CDR3 sequence reads: CASSSNGKGWTEAFF. The CDR3 DNA sequence: TGTGCCAGCAGTTCCAACGGGAAGGGATGGACTGAAGCTTTCTTT.